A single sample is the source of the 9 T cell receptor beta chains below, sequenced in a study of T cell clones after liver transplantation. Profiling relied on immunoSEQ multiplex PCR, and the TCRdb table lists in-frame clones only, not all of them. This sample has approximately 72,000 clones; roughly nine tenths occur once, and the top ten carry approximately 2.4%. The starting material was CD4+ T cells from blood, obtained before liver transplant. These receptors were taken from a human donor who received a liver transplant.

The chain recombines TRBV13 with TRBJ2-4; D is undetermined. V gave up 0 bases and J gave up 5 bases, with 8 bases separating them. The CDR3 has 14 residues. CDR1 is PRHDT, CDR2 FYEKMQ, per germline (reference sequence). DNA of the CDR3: TGTGCCAGCAGCTTAGGAGGATCCCAAAACATTCAGTACTTC. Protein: CASSLGGSQNIQYF.

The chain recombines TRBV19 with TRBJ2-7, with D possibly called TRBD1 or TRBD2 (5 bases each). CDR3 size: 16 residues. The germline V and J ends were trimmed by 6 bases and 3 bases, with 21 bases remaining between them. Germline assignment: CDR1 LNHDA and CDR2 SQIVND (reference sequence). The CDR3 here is CASRRTGAPDHYEQYF. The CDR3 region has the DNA TGTGCCAGTAGGCGGACCGGGGCTCCCGACCACTACGAGCAGTACTTC. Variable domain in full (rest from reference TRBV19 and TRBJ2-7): DGGITQSPKYLFRKEGQNVTLSCEQNLNHDAMYWYRQDPGQGLRLIYYSQIVNDFQKGDIAEGYSVSREKKESFPLTVTSAQKNPTAFYLCASRRTGAPDHYEQYFGPGTRLTVT.

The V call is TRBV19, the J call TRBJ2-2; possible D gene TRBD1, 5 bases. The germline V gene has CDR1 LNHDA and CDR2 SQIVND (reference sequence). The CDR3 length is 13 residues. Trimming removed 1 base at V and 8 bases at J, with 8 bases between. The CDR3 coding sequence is TGTGCCAGTAGTATAGTTTGGACAGGGGAGCTGTTTTTT. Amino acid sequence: CASSIVWTGELFF.

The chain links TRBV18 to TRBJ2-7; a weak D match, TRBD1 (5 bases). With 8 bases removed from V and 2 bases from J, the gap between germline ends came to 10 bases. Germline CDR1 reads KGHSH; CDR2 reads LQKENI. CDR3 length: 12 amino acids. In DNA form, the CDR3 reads TGTGCCAGCGGGGCAGGGACCTACGAGCAGTACTTC. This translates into CASGAGTYEQYF.

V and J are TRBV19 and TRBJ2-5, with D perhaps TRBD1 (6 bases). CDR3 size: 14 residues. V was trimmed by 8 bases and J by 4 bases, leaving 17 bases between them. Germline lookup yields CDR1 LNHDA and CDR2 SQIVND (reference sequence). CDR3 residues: CASSTGSGRETQYF. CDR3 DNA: TGTGCCAGTTCGACAGGATCGGGAAGAGAGACCCAGTACTTC.

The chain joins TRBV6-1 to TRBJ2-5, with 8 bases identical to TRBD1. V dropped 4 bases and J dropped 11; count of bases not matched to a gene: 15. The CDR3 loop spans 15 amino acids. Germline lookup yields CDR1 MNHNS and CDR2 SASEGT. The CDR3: CASSGQGTAPYEQYF. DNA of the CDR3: TGTGCCAGCAGTGGACAGGGGACCGCACCCTATGAGCAGTACTTC.

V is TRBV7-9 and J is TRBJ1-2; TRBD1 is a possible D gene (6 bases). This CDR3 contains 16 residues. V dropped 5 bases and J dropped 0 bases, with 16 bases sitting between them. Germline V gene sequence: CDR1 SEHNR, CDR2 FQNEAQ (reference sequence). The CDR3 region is CASSMSGGAANYGYTF. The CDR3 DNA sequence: TGTGCCAGCAGCATGTCGGGGGGCGCTGCTAACTATGGCTACACCTTC.

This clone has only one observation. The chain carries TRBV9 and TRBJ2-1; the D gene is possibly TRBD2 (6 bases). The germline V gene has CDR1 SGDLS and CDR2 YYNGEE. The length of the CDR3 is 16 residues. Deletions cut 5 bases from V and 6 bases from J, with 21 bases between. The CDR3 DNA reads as TGTGCCAGCAGTGAGCTTGGCGGGAAGGAGGCCAATGAGCAGTTCTTC. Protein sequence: CASSELGGKEANEQFF. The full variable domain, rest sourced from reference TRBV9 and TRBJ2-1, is DSGVTQTPKHLITATGQRVTLRCSPRSGDLSVYWYQQSLDQGLQFLIQYYNGEERAKGNILERFSAQQFPDLHSELNLSSLELGDSALYFCASSELGGKEANEQFFGPGTRLTVL.

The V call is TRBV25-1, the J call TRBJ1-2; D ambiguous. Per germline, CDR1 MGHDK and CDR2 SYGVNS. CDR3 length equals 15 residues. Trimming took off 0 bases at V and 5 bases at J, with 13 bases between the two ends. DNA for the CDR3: TGTGCCAGCAGTGAATATGGAACCACGCGTTATGGCTACACCTTC. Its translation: CASSEYGTTRYGYTF.